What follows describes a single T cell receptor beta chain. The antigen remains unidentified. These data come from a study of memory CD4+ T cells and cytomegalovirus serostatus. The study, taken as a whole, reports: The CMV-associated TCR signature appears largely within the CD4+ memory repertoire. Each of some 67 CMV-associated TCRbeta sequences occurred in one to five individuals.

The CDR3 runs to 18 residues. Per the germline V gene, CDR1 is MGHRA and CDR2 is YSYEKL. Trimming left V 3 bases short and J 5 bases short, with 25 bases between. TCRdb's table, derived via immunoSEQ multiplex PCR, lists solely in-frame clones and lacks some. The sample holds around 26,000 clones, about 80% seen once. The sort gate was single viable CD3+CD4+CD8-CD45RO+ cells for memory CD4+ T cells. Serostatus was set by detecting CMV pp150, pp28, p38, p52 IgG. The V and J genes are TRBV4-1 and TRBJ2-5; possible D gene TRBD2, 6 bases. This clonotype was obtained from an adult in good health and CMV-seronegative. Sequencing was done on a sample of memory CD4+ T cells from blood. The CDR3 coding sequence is TGCGCCAGCAGCCACGGAATACAAGCGGGCGCCGGAGGGGAGACCCAGTACTTC. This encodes CASSHGIQAGAGGETQYF.